This TCR beta chain was captured in a study of CD8 T cells in Susac syndrome. Reverse transcription of roughly 0.45 to 1 ug RNA used random hexamers. Amplification of TCR beta CDR3 spanned 54 Vbeta and 13 Jbeta via immunoSEQ multiplex PCR. TCRdb analysed the immunoSEQ multiplex PCR reads with MiXCR anew, one entry per CDR3 protein. In the table there are about 150,000 distinct CDR3 sequences, approximately 96% of which are singletons. The CDR3 contains 16 residues. Germline V gene lookup returns CDR1 DFQATT and CDR2 SNEGSKA (reference sequence). V lost 6 bases to trimming and J lost 3 bases; unmatched junction nucleotides: 17. The T cells that were sequenced for TCR beta were CD8+ and CD4+ cells from blood. TEMRA cells were FACS-enriched, unlike CD8+ and CD4+ T cells, which were negatively isolated.

The V and J genes are TRBV20-1 and TRBJ2-7; TRBD2 aligns across 7 bases. The clonotype comes from a human donor with multiple sclerosis. Input material: CD8+ T cells from PBMCs. The CDR3 coding sequence is TGCAGTGCACCCTTACTGGGGGGGTATGGGATCTACGAGCAGTACTTC. This encodes CSAPLLGGYGIYEQYF.